This T cell receptor (beta chain) was sequenced for a study of cytomegalovirus exposure and HLA in healthy donors. The study's findings and limits: Earlier analysis looked at TCR beta V segments, and most were productive about 87% or about 30% of the time. Immune exposure information available was restricted to CMV serostatus. TCR beta chain V- and J-gene trimming was linked, in a later analysis, to a missense variant in DCLRE1C. The study assumed roughly uniform donor sequencing depth for presence/absence analyses.

CDR1 and CDR2 (germline): LGHNA, YNFKEQ. The CDR3 runs to 17 residues. V lost 1 base, J lost 8 bases, and 20 bases lay in between. With regard to this clone: The antigen is unknown.

In the PCR, 60 Vbeta and 13 Jbeta primers were used. TCRdb's table, derived via immunoSEQ multiplex PCR, lists solely in-frame clones and lacks some. The table includes around 200,000 clones, around 80% detected once. This sequence joins TRBV4-2 and TRBJ1-4; TRBD1 is a possible D gene (6 bases). The specimen sequenced was PBMCs. The clonotype was recovered from a woman aged 55-69 years in good health and CMV-seropositive. As DNA, the CDR3 is TGTGCCAGCAGCCAAGGGAACAGGGTCAGGGCAGTGGAAAAACTGTTTTTT. Encoded protein: CASSQGNRVRAVEKLFF.